This TCR beta chain comes out of a study of Graves' ophthalmopathy and Graves' hyperthyroidism. Study-wide findings and caveats: Blood also contained most of the expanded thyroid clonotypes above 0.001 frequency.

Patients were left out if they had other autoimmune diseases, uncontrolled infections, pregnancy or lactation. The CDR3 extends over 14 amino acids. Between the trimmed V and J ends, which lost 5 bases and 6 bases, there was a span of 13 bases. Per the germline V gene, CDR1 is SEHNR and CDR2 is FQNEAQ (reference sequence). In this sample, this clonotype turned up many times. Its antigen remains unidentified. Amplification of TCR beta CDR3 regions used RNA transcripts. First-round RT-PCR with HTBI primers preceded a second-round multiplex PCR. TCRdb used MiXCR to reprocess the multiplex PCR reads, holding one entry per CDR3 protein. The data contain about 700,000 distinct CDR3 sequences, 40% of them singletons.

The sequenced sample was peripheral blood. The chain joins TRBV7-9 to TRBJ1-4; D may be TRBD1 (5 bases). This clonotype was obtained from an adult man with Graves' ophthalmopathy. The CDR3 sequence: CASSIWGGDEKLFF. CDR3 nucleotide sequence: TGTGCCAGCAGCATCTGGGGGGGAGATGAAAAACTGTTTTTT.